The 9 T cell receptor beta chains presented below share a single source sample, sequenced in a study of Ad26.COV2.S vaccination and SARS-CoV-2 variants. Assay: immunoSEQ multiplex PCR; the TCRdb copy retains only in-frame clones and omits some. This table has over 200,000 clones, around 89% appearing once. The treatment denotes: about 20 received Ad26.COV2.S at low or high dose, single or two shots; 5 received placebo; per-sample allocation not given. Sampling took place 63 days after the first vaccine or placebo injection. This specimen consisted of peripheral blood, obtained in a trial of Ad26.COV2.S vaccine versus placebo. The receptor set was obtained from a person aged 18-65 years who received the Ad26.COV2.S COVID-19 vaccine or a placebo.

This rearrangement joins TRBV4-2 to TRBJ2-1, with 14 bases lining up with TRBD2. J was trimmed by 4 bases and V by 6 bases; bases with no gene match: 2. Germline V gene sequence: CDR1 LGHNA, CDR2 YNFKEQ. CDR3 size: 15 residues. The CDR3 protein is CASRRLAGGYNEQFF. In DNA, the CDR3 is TGTGCCAGCAGACGACTAGCGGGGGGGTACAATGAGCAGTTCTTC.

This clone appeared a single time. CDR3 bases: TGTGCCAGCAGCCGTCCGGCGGGGGGTATTGATACGCAGTATTTT. Encoded protein: CASSRPAGGIDTQYF. The chain couples TRBV5-6 to TRBJ2-3; 8 nucleotides align to TRBD2. Germline V gives CDR1 SGHDT, CDR2 YYEEEE. V lost 4 bases, J lost 6 bases, and 10 bases stayed unmatched. The CDR3 is made up of 15 amino acids.

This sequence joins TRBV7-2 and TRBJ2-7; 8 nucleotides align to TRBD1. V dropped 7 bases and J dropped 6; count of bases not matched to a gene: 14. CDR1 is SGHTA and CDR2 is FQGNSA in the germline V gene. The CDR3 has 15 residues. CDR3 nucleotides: TGTGCCAGCACCCTCGACAGGGGTACTCTCCGCGAGCAGTACTTC. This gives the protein CASTLDRGTLREQYF.

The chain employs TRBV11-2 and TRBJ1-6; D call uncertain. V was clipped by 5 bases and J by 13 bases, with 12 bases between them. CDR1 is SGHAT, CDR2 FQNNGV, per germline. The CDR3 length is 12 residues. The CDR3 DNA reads TGTGCCAGCAGCCTCCCCCGCCTGCCCCTCCACTTT. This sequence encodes CASSLPRLPLHF.

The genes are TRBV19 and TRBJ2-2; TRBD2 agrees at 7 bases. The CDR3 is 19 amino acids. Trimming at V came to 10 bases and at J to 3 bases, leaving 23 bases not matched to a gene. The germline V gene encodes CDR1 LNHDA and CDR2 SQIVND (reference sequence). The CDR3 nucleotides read TGTGCCACCCGGGCCGGGGCTAGCGGAATCGGCTGGGACACCGGGGAGCTGTTTTTT. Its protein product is CATRAGASGIGWDTGELFF.

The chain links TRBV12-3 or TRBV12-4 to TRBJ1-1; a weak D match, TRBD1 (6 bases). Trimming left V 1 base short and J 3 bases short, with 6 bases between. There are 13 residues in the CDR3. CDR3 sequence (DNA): TGTGCCAGCAGTTTAGAGGGGGACACTGAAGCTTTCTTT. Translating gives CASSLEGDTEAFF.

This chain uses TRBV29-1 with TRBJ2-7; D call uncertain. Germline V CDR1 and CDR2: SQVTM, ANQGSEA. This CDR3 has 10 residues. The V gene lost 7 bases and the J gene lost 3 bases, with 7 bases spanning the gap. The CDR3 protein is CSGVFYEQYF. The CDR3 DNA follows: TGCAGCGGGGTATTCTACGAGCAGTACTTC.

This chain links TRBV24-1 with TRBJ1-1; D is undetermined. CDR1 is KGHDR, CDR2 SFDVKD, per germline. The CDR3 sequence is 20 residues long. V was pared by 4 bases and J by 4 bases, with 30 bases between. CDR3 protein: CATSDLGLWRWAIFITEAFF. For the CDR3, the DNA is TGTGCCACCAGTGACTTGGGGTTGTGGAGGTGGGCAATTTTCATCACTGAAGCTTTCTTT.

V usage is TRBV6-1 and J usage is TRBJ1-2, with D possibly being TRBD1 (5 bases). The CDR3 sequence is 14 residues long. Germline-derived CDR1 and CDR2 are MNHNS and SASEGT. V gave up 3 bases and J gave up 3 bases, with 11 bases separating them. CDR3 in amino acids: CASSEVGGDYGYTF. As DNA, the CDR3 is TGTGCCAGCAGTGAGGTGGGGGGGGACTATGGCTACACCTTC.